This TCR beta chain was found in a study of Ad26.COV2.S vaccination and SARS-CoV-2 variants. Deletions cut 0 bases from V and 1 base from J, with 10 bases between. The CDR3 is 15 amino acids. The germline CDR1 and CDR2 sequences are LNHNV and YYDKDF (reference sequence). Repertoires were generated with immunoSEQ multiplex PCR, while TCRdb's copy carries only in-frame clones and drops some. The sample shows approximately 300,000 clones, just over 85% of them seen only once. Described treatment: approximately 18 received Ad26.COV2.S at low or high dose, single or two shots; roughly 5 received placebo; per-sample allocation not given. The samples date from day 63 after the first vaccine or placebo injection.

The sample was peripheral blood, taken in a trial of Ad26.COV2.S vaccine versus placebo. The chain couples TRBV15 to TRBJ2-7; D unresolved. The sequence was obtained from a person between 18 and 60 years old who received the Ad26.COV2.S COVID-19 vaccine or a placebo. The CDR3 here is CATSRDRSDSYEQYF. The CDR3, as DNA: TGTGCCACCAGCAGAGATCGGTCAGATTCCTACGAGCAGTACTTC. The full variable domain, its missing parts supplied by reference TRBV15 and TRBJ2-7, is DAMVIQNPRYQVTQFGKPVTLSCSQTLNHNVMYWYQQKSSQAPKLLFHYYDKDFNNEADTPDNFQSRRPNTSFCFLDIRSPGLGDTAMYLCATSRDRSDSYEQYFGPGTRLTVT.